The 4 T cell receptor beta chains reported below all come from one sample, sequenced in a study of T cell changes during pregnancy in multiple sclerosis. Sequencing was performed with immunoSEQ multiplex PCR; in TCRdb, only in-frame clones are kept and a portion is missing. Here the sample spans about 47,000 clones, 70% to 90% being singletons. The specimen comprised peripheral blood, sampled in the first trimester of pregnancy. The source is a female donor with multiple sclerosis, enrolled in a pregnancy study.

CDR3 DNA: TGTGCCAGCAGCTCCTCCCCGGCGGATTCACCCCTCCACTTT. It codes for CASSSSPADSPLHF. The genes are TRBV5-4 and TRBJ1-6; D is undetermined. CDR1 SGHNT and CDR2 YYREEE come from the germline V gene (reference sequence). The V and J ends lost 3 bases and 8 bases respectively, with 12 bases between them. This CDR3 has 14 amino acids.

The rearrangement joins TRBV9 to TRBJ2-2, with 8 bases matching TRBD2. V shed 3 bases, J shed 3 bases, and the junction held 4 bases outside the gene matches. The germline V gene has CDR1 SGDLS and CDR2 YYNGEE. The CDR3 totals 15 residues. The CDR3 loop reads CASSGSGVDTGELFF. Written as DNA, the CDR3 is TGTGCCAGCAGCGGTAGCGGGGTCGACACCGGGGAGCTGTTTTTT.

CDR3 sequence (DNA): TGTGCCAGTAGTACCGGTAGCGGACTAGCGGTTGATTCCTACAATGAGCAGTTCTTC. It yields the protein CASSTGSGLAVDSYNEQFF. The chain combines TRBV19 with TRBJ2-1; TRBD2 matches at 10 bases. Germline CDR1 is LNHDA and CDR2 is SQIVND (reference sequence). The CDR3 loop spans 19 amino acids. V shed 4 bases, J shed 1 base, and the junction held 13 bases outside the gene matches.

The genes are TRBV5-4 and TRBJ1-3; TRBD1 matches at 9 bases. The CDR3 contains 13 residues. The V and J ends lost 3 bases and 10 bases, in that order; junction bases with no gene match: 5. The germline CDR1 and CDR2 sequences are SGHNT and YYREEE (reference sequence). In nucleotides, the CDR3 is TGTGCCAGCAGCTCGGGACAGGGAGGGACCATATATTTT. Amino acids: CASSSGQGGTIYF. Based on the CDR3 plus reference TRBV5-4 and TRBJ1-3, the full variable domain is ETGVTQSPTHLIKTRGQQVTLRCSSQSGHNTVSWYQQALGQGPQFIFQYYREEENGRGNFPPRFSGLQFPNYSSELNVNALELDDSALYLCASSSGQGGTIYFGEGSWLTVV.